This TCR beta chain originates from a study of T cell responses to AZD1222 COVID-19 vaccine (dated by TCRdb to the early 2020s). Notes on the research overall: AZD1222 recipients whose second dose came at about 4 weeks and those whose second dose came at about 12 weeks were combined into one group, since spike-specific TCR depth and breadth did not differ between the two schedules. A total of over 230 trial participants underwent TCR sequencing, of whom some 210 received two doses of AZD1222 and about 25 received two doses of the MenACWY control vaccine. Trial participants were enrolled into age subgroups of 18-55, 56-69 and 70-plus years, which contained approximately 150, 28 and 58 TCR-sequenced participants, respectively.

The CDR3 regions of human TCRbeta chains were analyzed by immunosequencing. The paper's processing steps were these. TCRs in the repertoires were matched against a reference library of SARS-CoV-2-specific TCRs that had been generated with the MIRA antigen-specificity platform. Breadth was defined as the fraction of unique TCRs that were SARS-CoV-2-associated, and depth was defined as the fraction of total T cells that were SARS-CoV-2-associated. Using the MIRA data, every spike-specific TCR was mapped to the spike region that the TCR reacted to and assigned to either a CD4 or a CD8 class. Log10-transformed breadth and depth values were compared by one-way ANOVA with Sidak's multiple comparisons tests. The clones in this table, taken by TCRdb from immuneACCESS, are in-frame only. Not every clone is retained; where verified, under half of the shortfall comes from an unresolved V gene, and the cause of the rest is unknown. The V and J calls and clone size come from that table; D and trimming were worked out from the DNA. The sample contains around 160,000 clones, around 94% of them found a single time. The ten largest make up about 0.64% of the sample.

What the time point label conveys for this sample: baseline before first vaccination. The vaccinee samples were drawn from two UK trials, COV001 and COV002, one of which was a single-blind randomized controlled phase 2/3 trial testing AZD1222 (ChAdOx1 nCoV-19) in healthy adults. Trial participant PBMC samples were collected at day 0 and day 28 after the second dose for TCRbeta chain sequencing. This clone was seen a single time. Its antigen is still unknown. Base-call qualities are not available, and no considerably larger clone is one nucleotide away. Here is what the overall study found, with its caveats: Reportedly, almost half of the unique spike-specific TCRs recognized epitopes lying outside the regions that are mutated in the B.1.351 and B.1.1.7 variants. Most participants were white British and females outnumbered males, and the authors suggested that clonal diversity may have been underestimated. After two AZD1222 doses, spike-specific TCR breadth and depth were significantly higher than at day 0 and than in MenACWY recipients. Because no samples from the day 14 peak response were available, repertoires could be characterized only after the peak T cell response. CD4 TCRs associated with the vaccine covered the entire spike protein, and the dominant responses were in regions 160-218 and 743-854. In the small 56-69-year group, the increase in depth fell short of significance, most likely because of low power. Conclusions about previously exposed vaccinees are limited, since just six AZD1222 recipients were seropositive for SARS-CoV-2 at baseline.

This material consisted of peripheral blood, taken on day 0 of AZD1222 vaccination. This TCR was recovered from an adult in good health.

This receptor has the CDR3 CAWRQSPLFNYGYTF. The sequenced DNA is TGTGCCTGGAGGCAAAGCCCACTTTTTAACTATGGCTACACCTTC. The chain joins TRBV30 to TRBJ1-2, with the identity of the D gene unclear. CDR1 and CDR2 (GTSNPN, SVGIG) derive from the germline V gene (reference sequence). From its cysteine to its phenylalanine, the CDR3 spans 15 amino acids. Only CDR3 DNA remains: 45 bases, in frame from the first base. The trim is 3 bases for V and 1 base for J, with a gap of 15 bases between the germline ends.